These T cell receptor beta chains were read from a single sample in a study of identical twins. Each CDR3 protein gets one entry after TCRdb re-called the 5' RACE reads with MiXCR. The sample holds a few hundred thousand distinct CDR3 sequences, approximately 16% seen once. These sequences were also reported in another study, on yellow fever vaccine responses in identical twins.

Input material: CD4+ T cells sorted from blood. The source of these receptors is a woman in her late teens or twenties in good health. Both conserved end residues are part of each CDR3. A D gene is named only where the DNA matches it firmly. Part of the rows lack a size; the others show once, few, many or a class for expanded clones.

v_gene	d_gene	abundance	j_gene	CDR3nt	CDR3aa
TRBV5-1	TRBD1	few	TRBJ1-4	TGCGCCAGCAGCACCGACAGGGGACCTGTCGTTGAAAAACTGTTTTTT	CASSTDRGPVVEKLFF
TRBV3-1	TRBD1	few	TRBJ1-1	TGTGCCAGCAGTGGAAACAGGGGGCCTAGCACTGAAGCTTTCTTT	CASSGNRGPSTEAFF
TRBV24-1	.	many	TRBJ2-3	TGTGCCACCAGTGATTCGTATTACAGGGCAGATACGCAGTATTTT	CATSDSYYRADTQYF
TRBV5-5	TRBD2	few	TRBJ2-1	TGTGCCAGCAGCTTGGGAAGCGGGGGTCCCTACAATGAGCAGTTCTTC	CASSLGSGGPYNEQFF
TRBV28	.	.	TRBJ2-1	TGTGACCATTCTAGGGGTTACAATGAGCAGTTCTTC	CDHSRGYNEQFF
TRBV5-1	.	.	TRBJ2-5	TGCGCCACCACGAGGGGCATAGGAGAGACCCAGTACTTC	CATTRGIGETQYF
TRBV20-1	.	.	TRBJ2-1	TGCAGTGCTAGTCTGCGGGGGCGATCCTACAATGAGCAGTTCTTC	CSASLRGRSYNEQFF
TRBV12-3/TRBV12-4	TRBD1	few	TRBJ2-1	TGTGCCAGCAGTGTCCGGGTTCAGGGGGAACCAAGCTCCTACAATGAGCAGTTCTTC	CASSVRVQGEPSSYNEQFF
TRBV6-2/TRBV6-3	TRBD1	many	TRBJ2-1	TGTGCCAGCGGCAGGACAGGGTCTAATGAGCAGTTCTTC	CASGRTGSNEQFF
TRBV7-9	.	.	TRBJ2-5	TGTGCCAGCAGCCCACTAGGGACTCAGGGGGAGACCCAGTACTTC	CASSPLGTQGETQYF
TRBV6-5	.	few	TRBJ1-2	TGTGCCAGCAGTTACTCACGCAACTATGGCTACACCTTC	CASSYSRNYGYTF
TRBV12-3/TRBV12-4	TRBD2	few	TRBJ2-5	TGTGCCAGCAGCCGGACTAGCGGGATACAAGAGACCCAGTACTTC	CASSRTSGIQETQYF
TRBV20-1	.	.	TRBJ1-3	TGCAGTGCTAGCCTCTCTGGAAACACCATATATTTT	CSASLSGNTIYF
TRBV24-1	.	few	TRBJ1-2	TGTGCCACCAGTGATTCGTCAGGGTTTGTGCGGGGCTACACCTTC	CATSDSSGFVRGYTF
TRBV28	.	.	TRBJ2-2	TGTGCCAGCATTCACCCCGGGGCTGGGTCCGGGGAGCTGTTTTTT	CASIHPGAGSGELFF
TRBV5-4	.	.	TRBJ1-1	TGTGCCAGCAGCCTACTTGAACAGGGGAACACTGAAGCTTTCTTT	CASSLLEQGNTEAFF
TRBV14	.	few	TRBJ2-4	TGTGCCAGCAGCCAATACCGACTCCCTCGGGACATTCAGTACTTC	CASSQYRLPRDIQYF
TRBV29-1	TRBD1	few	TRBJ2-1	TGCAGCAGCCTCCCGGGACAGGGGGCATACAATGAGCAGTTCTTC	CSSLPGQGAYNEQFF
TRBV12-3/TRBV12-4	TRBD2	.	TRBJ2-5	TGTGCCAGCAGTCTGTCGGGCGGGAGGGCCGCAGAGACCCAGTACTTC	CASSLSGGRAAETQYF
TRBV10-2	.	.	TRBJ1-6	TGCGCCAGCAGTGGCATTACTGGGAACAATTCACCCCTCCACTTT	CASSGITGNNSPLHF
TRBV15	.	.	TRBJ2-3	TGTGCCACCAGGGCTAGCAGCACGAATACGCAGTATTTT	CATRASSTNTQYF
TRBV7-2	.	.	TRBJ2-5	TGTGCCAGCAGCCGTCGGGGGGCCCAAGAGACCCAGTACTTC	CASSRRGAQETQYF
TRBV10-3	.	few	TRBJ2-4	TGTGCCATCAGTGAGGACCCACCTCTAGCCAAAAACATTCAGTACTTC	CAISEDPPLAKNIQYF
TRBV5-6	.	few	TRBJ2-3	TGTGCCAGCAGCTTACCCTACGGGAGCTCAGATACGCAGTATTTT	CASSLPYGSSDTQYF
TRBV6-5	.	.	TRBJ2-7	TGTGCCAGCCGAGGGCGTGGGGAGCAGTACTTC	CASRGRGEQYF
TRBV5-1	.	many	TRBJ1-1	TGCGCCAGCAGCACGGGGGGGACTGAAGCTTTCTTT	CASSTGGTEAFF
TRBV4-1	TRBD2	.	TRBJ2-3	TGCGCCAGCAGCCGCCTTGTGGGACTAGCGGGTTATACGCAGTATTTT	CASSRLVGLAGYTQYF
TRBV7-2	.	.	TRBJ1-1	TGTGCCAGCAGCTTATGGGGGGGCAGAGCTTTCTTT	CASSLWGGRAFF
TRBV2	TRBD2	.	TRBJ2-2	TGTGCCAGCAGGCTTTGGCTAGCGGGAGGCACCGGGGAGCTGTTTTTT	CASRLWLAGGTGELFF
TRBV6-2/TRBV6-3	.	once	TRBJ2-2	TGTGCCAGCAGACGCGGGCAGGGTAACACCGGGGAGCTGTTTTTT	CASRRGQGNTGELFF
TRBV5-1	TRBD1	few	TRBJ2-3	TGCGCCAGCAGCTTTTCAGGCGCAGGGGGCTTAGGAGATACGCAGTATTTT	CASSFSGAGGLGDTQYF
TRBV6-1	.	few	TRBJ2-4	TGTGCCAGCAGTGAAAGGAGCCCCAAAAACATTCAGTACTTC	CASSERSPKNIQYF
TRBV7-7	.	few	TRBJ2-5	TGTGCCAGCAGCTCCGTATTCAGAGAGACCCAGTACTTC	CASSSVFRETQYF
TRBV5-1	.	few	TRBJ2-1	TGCGCCAGCAGCCGCGGTGGGGGCATATTGCTTGAGCAGTTCTTC	CASSRGGGILLEQFF
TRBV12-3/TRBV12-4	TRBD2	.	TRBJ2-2	TGTGCCAGCAACCCGGGACTAGCCTCTCCCGGGGAGCTGTTTTTT	CASNPGLASPGELFF
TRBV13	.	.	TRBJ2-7	TGTGCCAGCAGCTTCAGGCCGGGACCCGGATACGAGCAGTACTTC	CASSFRPGPGYEQYF
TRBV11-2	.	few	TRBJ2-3	TGTGCCAGCAGGACACCTCGGGACTCCATCAAGTATTTT	CASRTPRDSIKYF
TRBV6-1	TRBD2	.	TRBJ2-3	TGTGCCAGCAGTGGACTAGCGGGGGCCACAGATACGCAGTATTTT	CASSGLAGATDTQYF
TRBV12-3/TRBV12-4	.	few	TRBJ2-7	TGTGCCTCCGGGACTTCCTACGAGCAGTACTTC	CASGTSYEQYF
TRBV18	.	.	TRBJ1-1	TGTGCCAGCCGACAGCCTATGAACACTGAAGCTTTCTTT	CASRQPMNTEAFF
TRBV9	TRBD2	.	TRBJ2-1	TGTGCCAGCAGCCCTAAGCTACTAGCGCTGTACAATGAGCAGTTCTTC	CASSPKLLALYNEQFF
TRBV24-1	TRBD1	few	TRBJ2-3	TGTGCCACCAGTGACCCCGTGGCAGGGGGCTCAGATACGCAGTATTTT	CATSDPVAGGSDTQYF
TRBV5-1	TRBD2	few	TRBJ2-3	TGCGCCAGCAGCCAACCACCGGGACTAGCGGGAGCCGATACGCAGTATTTT	CASSQPPGLAGADTQYF
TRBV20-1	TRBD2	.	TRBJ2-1	TGCAGTGCTAGAGATTTTGGCGGGAGCAACACTGAGCAGTTCTTC	CSARDFGGSNTEQFF
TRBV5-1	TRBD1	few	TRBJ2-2	TGCGCCAGCAGCATGGACAGGGCGAACACCGGGGAGCTGTTTTTT	CASSMDRANTGELFF
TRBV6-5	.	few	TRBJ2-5	TGTGCCAGCAGTTACATCGGGGGCCCAAGGGGCCAGTACTTC	CASSYIGGPRGQYF
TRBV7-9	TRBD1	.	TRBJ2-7	TGTGCCATCACCTCCCTCAGGGGGAACTACGAGCAGTACTTC	CAITSLRGNYEQYF
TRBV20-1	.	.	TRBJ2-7	TGCAGTGCTCCCGGCCTATCTTCCTACGAGCAGTACTTC	CSAPGLSSYEQYF
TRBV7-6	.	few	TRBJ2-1	TGTGCCAGCAGCTTATCGCCAGCGGGCTCCTACAATGAGCAGTTCTTC	CASSLSPAGSYNEQFF
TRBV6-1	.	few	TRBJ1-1	TGTGCCAGCACCCTACGGACAGCGAACACTGAAGCTTTCTTT	CASTLRTANTEAFF
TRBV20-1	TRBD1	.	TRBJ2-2	TGCAGTGCTAGAGATTGGGGACAGAAGAACACCGGGGAGCTGTTTTTT	CSARDWGQKNTGELFF
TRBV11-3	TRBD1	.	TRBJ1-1	TGTGCCAGCAGCTTAATCCGGGACAGGGACGCGGACACTGAAGCTTTCTTT	CASSLIRDRDADTEAFF
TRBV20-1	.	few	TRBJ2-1	TGCAGTGCTAGTGAAGGGGGTTCCTACAATGAGCAGTTCTTC	CSASEGGSYNEQFF